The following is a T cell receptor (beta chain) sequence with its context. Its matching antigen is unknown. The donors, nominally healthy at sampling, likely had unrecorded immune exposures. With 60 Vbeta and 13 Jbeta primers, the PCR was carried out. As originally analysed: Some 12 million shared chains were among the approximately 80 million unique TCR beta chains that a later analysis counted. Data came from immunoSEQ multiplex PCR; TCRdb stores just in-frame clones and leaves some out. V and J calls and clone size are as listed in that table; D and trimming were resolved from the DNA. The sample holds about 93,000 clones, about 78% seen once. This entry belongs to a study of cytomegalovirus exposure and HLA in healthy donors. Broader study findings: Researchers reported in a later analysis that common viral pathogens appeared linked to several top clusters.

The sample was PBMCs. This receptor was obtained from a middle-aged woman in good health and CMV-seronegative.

The CDR3 sequence is CASSLLSTGNGYTF. The CDR3 DNA reads TGTGCCAGCAGTCTTCTATCGACAGGGAATGGCTACACCTTC. The rearrangement uses TRBV27 and TRBJ1-2; 7 bases line up with TRBD1. Losses at the gene ends were 5 bases for V and 6 bases for J; bases not matched to a gene: 9. Germline CDR1 is MNHEY and CDR2 is SMNVEV (reference sequence). The CDR3 runs to 14 residues.